The 25 T cell receptor beta chains in this list originate from one sample, sequenced in a study of blood T cell repertoires in COVID-19. This table comes from immunoSEQ multiplex PCR, and its TCRdb copy is limited to in-frame clones, with some not included. In the table there are roughly 330,000 clones, about nine tenths of which are singletons. Sequenced material: PBMCs or T cells enriched from blood (not recorded which). The receptors originated from a woman aged 18-29 years who had recovered from COVID-19.

This chain links TRBV7-2 with TRBJ1-2; D perhaps matches TRBD1 (5 bases). Looked up from germline, CDR1 is SGHTA and CDR2 is FQGNSA. The CDR3 runs 15 residues. The ends were cut back, 2 bases at V and 2 bases at J, with 12 bases in the middle. The DNA of the CDR3 is TGTGCCAGCAGCTTACGGGGGGGTCTAAACTATGGCTACACCTTC. It encodes CASSLRGGLNYGYTF.

The V and J genes are TRBV12-3 or TRBV12-4 and TRBJ2-7; D gene unclear. This CDR3 region has 12 residues. V lost 6 bases and J 2 bases, leaving 8 bases between the germline ends. CDR3 nucleotides: TGTGCCAGCAGCCCCACACCCTACGAGCAGTACTTC. As protein: CASSPTPYEQYF.

This clone was seen only once. V is TRBV27 and J is TRBJ2-7; 9 bases align to TRBD1. Unmatched junction bases numbered 4, after V lost 4 bases and J lost 0 bases. The CDR3 covers 15 residues. Germline V gives CDR1 MNHEY, CDR2 SMNVEV (reference sequence). The CDR3 bases are TGTGCCAGCAGTTCCTACAGGGGGCTCTCCTACGAGCAGTACTTC. It specifies CASSSYRGLSYEQYF.

The chain joins TRBV28 to TRBJ2-7; the match to TRBD2 covers 10 bases. CDR3 size: 16 residues. The V segment lost 4 bases and the J segment 2 bases; nucleotides outside the gene matches: 8. CDR1 MDHEN and CDR2 SYDVKM come from the germline V gene. Written as DNA, the CDR3 is TGTGCCAGCAGTTCCCCTAGCGGGGGAGAAACCTACGAGCAGTACTTC. Amino acids: CASSSPSGGETYEQYF.

The chain employs TRBV6-5 and TRBJ2-7; 8 positions match TRBD2. The CDR3 length is 14 residues. CDR1 and CDR2 (germline): MNHEY, SVGAGI. Trimming cost V 2 bases and J 3 bases; bases outside gene matches: 3. The CDR3 loop reads CASSYPGGGYEQYF. CDR3 bases: TGTGCCAGCAGTTACCCGGGGGGGGGCTACGAGCAGTACTTC.

V is TRBV7-3 and J is TRBJ2-2, with 8 bases aligning to TRBD1. The CDR3 sequence is 16 residues long. CDR1 SGHTA and CDR2 FQGTGA come from the germline V gene. With V trimmed by 1 base and J by 6 bases, 7 bases remained unmatched. CDR3 protein: CASSLIPQGAAGELFF. The CDR3, as DNA: TGTGCCAGCAGCTTAATCCCCCAGGGGGCCGCCGGGGAGCTGTTTTTT.

This clone was observed a single time. The chain links TRBV5-1 to TRBJ1-2; D might be TRBD1 (5 bases). The germline V gene encodes CDR1 SGHRS and CDR2 YFSETQ. The V gene lost 0 bases and the J gene lost 2 bases, with 17 bases spanning the gap. The CDR3 sequence is 17 residues long. Here the CDR3 DNA reads TGCGCCAGCAGCTTGGCCACGCGGGGGGACTTCAACTATGGCTACACCTTC. Protein sequence: CASSLATRGDFNYGYTF. The variable domain in full, with the rest retrieved from reference TRBV5-1 and TRBJ1-2, is KAGVTQTPRYLIKTRGQQVTLSCSPISGHRSVSWYQQTPGQGLQFLFEYFSETQRNKGNFPGRFSGRQFSNSRSEMNVSTLELGDSALYLCASSLATRGDFNYGYTFGSGTRLTVV.

The V and J genes are TRBV11-2 and TRBJ2-3; possible D gene TRBD2, 7 bases. With 7 bases removed from V and 1 base from J, the gap between germline ends came to 12 bases. CDR1 is SGHAT and CDR2 is FQNNGV in the germline V gene. The CDR3 extends over 14 amino acids. The CDR3 sequence: CASNAGARTDTQYF. The CDR3 DNA sequence: TGTGCCAGCAACGCGGGGGCCCGCACAGATACGCAGTATTTT.

The chain employs TRBV28 and TRBJ1-1; TRBD1 matches at 8 bases. The CDR3 is made up of 15 amino acids. Per germline, CDR1 MDHEN and CDR2 SYDVKM. V trimming: 6 bases; J trimming: 6 bases; junction bases outside the gene matches: 12. DNA for the CDR3: TGTGCCAGCAGAACAATCGGACAGGGTTCGGCTGAAGCTTTCTTT. Translated, it gives CASRTIGQGSAEAFF. The variable domain in full, with the rest retrieved from reference TRBV28 and TRBJ1-1, is DVKVTQSSRYLVKRTGEKVFLECVQDMDHENMFWYRQDPGLGLRLIYFSYDVKMKEKGDIPEGYSVSREKKERFSLILESASTNQTSMYLCASRTIGQGSAEAFFGQGTRLTVV.

The chain joins TRBV7-8 to TRBJ1-3; tentative D call: TRBD1 (5 bases). Trimming left V 3 bases short and J 2 bases short, with 8 bases between. There are 14 residues in the CDR3. CDR1 and CDR2 (germline): SGHVS, FQNEAQ. CDR3 nucleotide sequence: TGTGCCAGCAGCTTCCGGGGGACTGGAAACACCATATATTTT. Translated: CASSFRGTGNTIYF.

V gene TRBV5-8 combines with J gene TRBJ1-5; TRBD1 agrees at 10 bases. CDR1 is SGHTS and CDR2 is YDEGEE in the germline V gene. V shed 5 bases, J shed 4 bases, and the junction held 3 bases outside the gene matches. This CDR3 spans 14 amino acids. CDR3 loop: CASRGDRGNQPQHF. The CDR3 bases are TGTGCCAGCAGGGGGGACAGGGGAAATCAGCCCCAGCATTTT.

The rearrangement links TRBV7-9 to TRBJ1-1; 9 bases agree with TRBD1. Germline V gene sequence: CDR1 SEHNR, CDR2 FQNEAQ (reference sequence). This CDR3 has 14 residues. J lost 6 bases, V lost 6 bases, and 8 bases had no gene match. CDR3: CASRSGTGRPEAFF. CDR3 nucleotides: TGTGCCAGCAGATCCGGGACAGGGAGGCCTGAAGCTTTCTTT. Full variable domain (outside the CDR3, taken from reference TRBV7-9 and TRBJ1-1): DTGVSQNPRHKITKRGQNVTFRCDPISEHNRLYWYRQTLGQGPEFLTYFQNEAQLEKSRLLSDRFSAERPKGSFSTLEIQRTEQGDSAMYLCASRSGTGRPEAFFGQGTRLTVV.

This sequence joins TRBV27 and TRBJ1-3; TRBD1 matches at 8 bases. Germline V gene lookup returns CDR1 MNHEY and CDR2 SMNVEV (reference sequence). The CDR3 is 15 residues long. V lost 6 bases, J lost 2 bases, and 6 bases stayed unmatched. CDR3 nucleotides: TGTGCCAGCAGACGGGACAGGTCCCCTGGAAACACCATATATTTT. This codes for CASRRDRSPGNTIYF.

A single count supports this clone. V is TRBV5-1 and J is TRBJ1-4, with D uncertain. This CDR3 has 15 residues. CDR1 is SGHRS and CDR2 is YFSETQ in the germline V gene. V was shortened by 4 bases and J by 7 bases, with 17 bases between the two germline ends. The CDR3 DNA reads as TGCGCCAGCAGCCCGGAGGTGTCGGAGGGTGAAAAACTGTTTTTT. Encoded protein: CASSPEVSEGEKLFF.

The chain combines TRBV7-2 with TRBJ1-2; D unresolved. CDR1 SGHTA and CDR2 FQGNSA come from the germline V gene. The CDR3 covers 14 residues. The V gene lost 1 base and the J gene lost 2 bases, with 8 bases spanning the gap. The CDR3 DNA reads TGTGCCAGCAGCTTAGGGCAGGCGAACTATGGCTACACCTTC. It encodes CASSLGQANYGYTF.

This chain connects TRBV9 to TRBJ1-6; D uncertain. Germline CDR1 is SGDLS and CDR2 is YYNGEE. The length of the CDR3 is 17 residues. Trimming left V 0 bases short and J 6 bases short, with 16 bases between. The CDR3 DNA reads as TGTGCCAGCAGCGTAGACGGGGAGTTAACGCGTAATTCACCCCTCCACTTT. Residues: CASSVDGELTRNSPLHF.

The chain recombines TRBV24-1 with TRBJ2-6, with D hard to call. The CDR3 runs to 16 residues. CDR1 and CDR2 from the germline V gene are KGHDR and SFDVKD. V dropped 4 bases and J dropped 2 bases, with 11 bases sitting between them. CDR3 nucleotides: TGTGCCACCAGTGACCCCCTGGCCGCTGGGGCCAACGTCCTGACTTTC. Translated, it gives CATSDPLAAGANVLTF.

This clone showed up just once. The J gene is TRBJ2-7, the V gene TRBV28, with 8 bases matching TRBD1. V lost 4 bases and J lost 3; bases outside the gene matches: 8. In germline, CDR1 is MDHEN, CDR2 SYDVKM. The CDR3 has 15 amino acids. CDR3: CASSSVRGQVYEQYF. The CDR3 nucleotides read TGTGCCAGCAGTTCCGTCAGGGGGCAAGTCTACGAGCAGTACTTC.

The chain joins TRBV28 to TRBJ2-1, with D possibly matching TRBD2 (6 bases). Germline CDR1 is MDHEN and CDR2 is SYDVKM. The CDR3 has 18 amino acids. Trimming left V 3 bases short and J 0 bases short, with 18 bases between. The DNA for the CDR3 is TGTGCCAGCAGTTTTCCTCCGGGGAGGACCAGCTCCTACAATGAGCAGTTCTTC. Encoded protein: CASSFPPGRTSSYNEQFF.

The chain has TRBV6-5 and TRBJ2-5; 10 nucleotides line up with TRBD2. The CDR3 loop spans 16 amino acids. The germline gives CDR1 MNHEY, CDR2 SVGAGI. The V segment lost 4 bases and the J segment 0 bases; nucleotides outside the gene matches: 5. CDR3 sequence reads: CASSSLAGTHQETQYF. The CDR3, as DNA: TGTGCCAGCAGTTCACTAGCGGGGACTCACCAAGAGACCCAGTACTTC.

The chain is built from TRBV7-9 and TRBJ1-2; no clear D. This CDR3 region has 13 residues. V was clipped by 0 bases and J by 4 bases, with 6 bases between them. CDR1 and CDR2 (germline): SEHNR, FQNEAQ (reference sequence). CDR3: CASSLAAFYGYTF. DNA for the CDR3: TGTGCCAGCAGCTTAGCAGCATTCTATGGCTACACCTTC. Together with reference TRBV7-9 and TRBJ1-2, the CDR3 gives the full variable domain: DTGVSQNPRHKITKRGQNVTFRCDPISEHNRLYWYRQTLGQGPEFLTYFQNEAQLEKSRLLSDRFSAERPKGSFSTLEIQRTEQGDSAMYLCASSLAAFYGYTFGSGTRLTVV.

The chain carries TRBV28 and TRBJ1-5; 8 bases are shared with TRBD1. CDR3 length equals 15 residues. J lost 5 bases, V lost 3 bases, and 6 bases had no gene match. CDR1 and CDR2 (germline): MDHEN, SYDVKM. CDR3 loop: CASSFTDRVDQPQHF. CDR3 bases: TGTGCCAGCAGTTTTACGGACAGGGTCGATCAGCCCCAGCATTTT. Based on the CDR3 plus reference TRBV28 and TRBJ1-5, the full variable domain is DVKVTQSSRYLVKRTGEKVFLECVQDMDHENMFWYRQDPGLGLRLIYFSYDVKMKEKGDIPEGYSVSREKKERFSLILESASTNQTSMYLCASSFTDRVDQPQHFGDGTRLSIL.

The genes are TRBV5-6 and TRBJ1-6, with D unresolved. The CDR3 is 13 amino acids. Germline loops: CDR1 SGHDT, CDR2 YYEEEE. The V gene lost 2 bases and the J gene lost 10 bases, with 10 bases spanning the gap. The CDR3 coding sequence is TGTGCCAGCAGCTTACGGGTTAGGTCACCCCTCCACTTT. Protein: CASSLRVRSPLHF.

The rearrangement links TRBV3-1 (or the pseudogene TRBV3-2) to TRBJ2-7, with D perhaps TRBD2 (5 bases). This CDR3 is 14 amino acids long. Germline loops: CDR1 LGHDT, CDR2 YNNKEL (reference sequence). The germline V and J ends were trimmed by 0 bases and 6 bases, with 12 bases remaining between them. CDR3 region: CASSQDTGIGEQYF. CDR3 nucleotide sequence: TGTGCCAGCAGCCAAGATACGGGAATCGGCGAGCAGTACTTC.

The chain recombines TRBV28 with TRBJ1-3; D not certain. Germline V lookup: CDR1 MDHEN, CDR2 SYDVKM. The CDR3 spans 14 residues. Trimming stripped 6 bases from V and 4 bases from J, with 13 bases between. As DNA, the CDR3 is TGTGCCAGCAGCTCCCCAGGCACCGGAAACACCATATATTTT. It translates to CASSSPGTGNTIYF.